What follows describes a single T cell receptor (beta chain). Its antigen specificity is not known. The sample holds no much larger clone one base away, and base qualities are not on file. The data originate from a study of blood T cell repertoires in COVID-19 (TCRdb year 2020). In terms of the full investigation: Collaborator samples came from the United States, Italy and Spain and covered acute and convalescent phases of COVID-19. The material from the prospective study consisted of cDNA or gDNA derived from T cells, B-cell-depleted T cells, or PBMCs. The dataset comprised deeply sampled blood TCRbeta repertoires from subjects exposed to, actively infected with, or recovered from COVID-19. A freely available public database, intended as a resource for researchers studying the immune response to SARS-CoV-2, is where the repertoires were released. The samples were drawn from two sources: the first 160 participants of the ongoing ImmuneRACE study, and 950 to 1,500 subjects contributed by 6 global collaborators. Sample metadata almost always included a de-identified subject ID, COVID-19 status, age in years and sex. HLA class I and class II types, where available, came from metadata supplied by the sample provider rather than from assay-based typing.

TCRbeta CDR3 regions were amplified from genomic DNA using the immunoSEQ Assay, a bias-controlled multiplex PCR. In the paper's pipeline: The number of nucleated cells in each sample was estimated from the amplification of reference gene primers within the assay. To quantify the absolute abundance of each unique TCRbeta CDR3 rearrangement, sequence reads were collapsed and filtered. For each sample, productive Simpson clonality was calculated as the square root of Simpson's diversity index over productive rearrangements. The table comes from immuneACCESS by way of TCRdb, which keeps in-frame sequences with V and J called. Part of the clones is missing from these tables; in studies checked, under half for an unresolved V gene and the rest for unknown reasons. The DNA was the basis for D and trimming; V, J and clone size are from that table. The sample table contains fewer than 300,000 clones; only one count was recorded for about 85% of them. About an eighth of the sample is in the top ten clones.

The CDR3 contains 15 residues, cysteine and phenylalanine counted. The kept DNA is CDR3 alone, 45 bases in frame from the first base. V is trimmed back by 9 bases and J by 3 bases, and the junction contains 11 bases that no gene match accounts for. CDR1 and CDR2, per the germline V gene (reference sequence), are SGHKS and YYEKEE. Collaborating institutions collected whole blood in K2EDTA tubes following their own protocols. For TCRbeta analysis, collaborator samples were shipped as frozen whole blood, as isolated PBMCs, or as DNA extracted from either sample type. Overall study outcomes, separate from this receptor: The amount of clinical and demographic metadata varied by source and participant and was provided uncurated.

The chain employs TRBV5-5 and TRBJ1-4, with 7 bases matching TRBD1. The receptor's source is a human donor in a cohort sampled during active COVID-19. What was sequenced was peripheral blood. The sequenced DNA is TGTGCCACCACTGGACAGGCTGGGGCTAATGAAAAACTGTTTTTT. Its protein reads: CATTGQAGANEKLFF. This CDR3, with the reference TRBV5-5 and TRBJ1-4 proteins standing in past its ends, gives the full variable domain DAGVTQSPTHLIKTRGQQVTLRCSPISGHKSVSWYQQVLGQGPQFIFQYYEKEERGRGNFPDRFSARQFPNYSSELNVNALLLGDSALYLCATTGQAGANEKLFFGSGTQLSVL.